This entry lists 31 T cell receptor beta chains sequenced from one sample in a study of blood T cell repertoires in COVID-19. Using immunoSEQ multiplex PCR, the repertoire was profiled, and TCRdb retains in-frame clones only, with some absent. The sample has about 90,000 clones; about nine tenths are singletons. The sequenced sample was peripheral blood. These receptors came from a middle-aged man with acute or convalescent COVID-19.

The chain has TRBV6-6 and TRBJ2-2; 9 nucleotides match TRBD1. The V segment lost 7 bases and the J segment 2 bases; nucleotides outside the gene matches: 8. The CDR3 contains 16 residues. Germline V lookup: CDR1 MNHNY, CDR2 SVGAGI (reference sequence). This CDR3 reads CASTLTGGGNTGELFF. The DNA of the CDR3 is TGTGCCAGCACTTTAACAGGGGGCGGAAACACCGGGGAGCTGTTTTTT.

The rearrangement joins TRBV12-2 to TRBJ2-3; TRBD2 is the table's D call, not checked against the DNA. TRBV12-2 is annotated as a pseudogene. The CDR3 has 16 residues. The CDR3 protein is CASPIPGLRVTDTQYF. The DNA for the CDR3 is TGTGCAAGTCCCATACCGGGACTAAGAGTCACAGATACGCAGTATTTT.

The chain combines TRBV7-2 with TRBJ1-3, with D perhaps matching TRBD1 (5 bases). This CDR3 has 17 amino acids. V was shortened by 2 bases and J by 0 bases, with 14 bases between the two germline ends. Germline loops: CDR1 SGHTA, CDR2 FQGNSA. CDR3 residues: CASSLRRGMSSGNTIYF. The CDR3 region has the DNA TGTGCCAGCAGCTTAAGGCGGGGGATGAGCTCTGGAAACACCATATATTTT.

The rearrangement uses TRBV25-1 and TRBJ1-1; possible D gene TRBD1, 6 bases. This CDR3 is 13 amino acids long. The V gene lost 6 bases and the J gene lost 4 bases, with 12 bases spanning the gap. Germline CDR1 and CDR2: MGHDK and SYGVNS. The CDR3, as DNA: TGTGCCAGCAGATACAGGGATTCCACTGAAGCTTTCTTT. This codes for CASRYRDSTEAFF.

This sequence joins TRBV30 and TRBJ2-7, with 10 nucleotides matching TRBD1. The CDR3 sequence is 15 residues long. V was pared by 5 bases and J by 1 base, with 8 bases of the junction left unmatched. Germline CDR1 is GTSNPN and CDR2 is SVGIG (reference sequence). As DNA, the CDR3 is TGTGCCTGGGACCGGGACAGGGGCCTATCCTACGAGCAGTACTTC. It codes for CAWDRDRGLSYEQYF.

This CDR3 reads CASSFPTGGGYTF. Written as DNA, the CDR3 is TGTGCCAGCAGTTTCCCCACAGGGGGCGGCTACACCTTC. This rearrangement joins TRBV27 to TRBJ1-2; 9 nucleotides agree with TRBD1. CDR3 length equals 13 residues. V trimming: 3 bases; J trimming: 8 bases; junction bases outside the gene matches: 4. Germline assignment: CDR1 MNHEY and CDR2 SMNVEV (reference sequence).

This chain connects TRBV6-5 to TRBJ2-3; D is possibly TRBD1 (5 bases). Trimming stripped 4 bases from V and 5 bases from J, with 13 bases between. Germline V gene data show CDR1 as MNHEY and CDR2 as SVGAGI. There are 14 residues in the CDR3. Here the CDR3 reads CASSFIGAEDTQYF. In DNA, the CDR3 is TGTGCCAGCAGTTTTATAGGGGCAGAAGATACGCAGTATTTT.

The CDR3 coding sequence is TGTGCCAGCAGCTTAGGCCGAGGGACAACTAATGAAAAACTGTTTTTT. Protein: CASSLGRGTTNEKLFF. The V and J genes are TRBV7-9 and TRBJ1-4; D is uncertain. CDR3 length: 16 residues. With 1 base removed from V and 0 bases from J, the gap between germline ends came to 9 bases. The germline V gene has CDR1 SEHNR and CDR2 FQNEAQ (reference sequence).

CDR3: CASSLSRERNTEAFF. The DNA for the CDR3 is TGCGCCAGCAGCTTGTCGCGGGAGAGGAACACTGAAGCTTTCTTT. This rearrangement joins TRBV5-1 to TRBJ1-1; D remains ambiguous. There are 15 residues in the CDR3. V shed 1 base and J shed 1 base, with 11 bases lying between them. Germline assignment: CDR1 SGHRS and CDR2 YFSETQ.

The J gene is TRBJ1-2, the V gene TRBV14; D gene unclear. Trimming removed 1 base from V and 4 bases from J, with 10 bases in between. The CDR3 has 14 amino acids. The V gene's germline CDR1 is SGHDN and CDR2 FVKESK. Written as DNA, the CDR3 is TGTGCCAGCAGCCAAGTCACGGAGGTCTATGGCTACACCTTC. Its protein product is CASSQVTEVYGYTF.

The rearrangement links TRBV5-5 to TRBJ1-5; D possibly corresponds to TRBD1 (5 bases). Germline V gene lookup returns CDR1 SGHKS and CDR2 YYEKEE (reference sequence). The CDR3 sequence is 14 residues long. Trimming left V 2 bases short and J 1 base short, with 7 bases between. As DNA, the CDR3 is TGTGCCAGCAGCTTTAAGGGGAGCAATCAGCCCCAGCATTTT. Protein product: CASSFKGSNQPQHF.

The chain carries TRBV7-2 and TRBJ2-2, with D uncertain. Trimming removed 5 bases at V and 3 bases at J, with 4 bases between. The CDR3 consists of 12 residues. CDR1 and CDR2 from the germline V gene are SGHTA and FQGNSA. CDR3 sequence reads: CASSTYTGELFF. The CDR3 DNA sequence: TGTGCCAGCAGCACTTACACCGGGGAGCTGTTTTTT.

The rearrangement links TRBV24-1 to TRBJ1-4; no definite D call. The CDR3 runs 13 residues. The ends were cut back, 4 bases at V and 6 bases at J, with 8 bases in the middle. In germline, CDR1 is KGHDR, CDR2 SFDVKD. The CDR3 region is CATSDPRDEKLFF. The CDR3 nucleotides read TGTGCCACCAGTGACCCGAGGGATGAAAAACTGTTTTTT.

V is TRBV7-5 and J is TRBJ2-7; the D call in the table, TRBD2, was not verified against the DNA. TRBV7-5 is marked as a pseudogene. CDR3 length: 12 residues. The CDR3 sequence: CARSYLAYEQYF. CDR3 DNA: TGTGCCAGAAGTTACCTAGCCTACGAGCAGTACTTC.

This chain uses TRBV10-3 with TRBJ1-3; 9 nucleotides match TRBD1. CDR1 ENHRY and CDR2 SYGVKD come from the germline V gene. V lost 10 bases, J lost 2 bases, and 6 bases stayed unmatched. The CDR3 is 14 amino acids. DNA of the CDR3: TGTGCCACCCAACAGGGGGCCACTGGAAACACCATATATTTT. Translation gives CATQQGATGNTIYF.

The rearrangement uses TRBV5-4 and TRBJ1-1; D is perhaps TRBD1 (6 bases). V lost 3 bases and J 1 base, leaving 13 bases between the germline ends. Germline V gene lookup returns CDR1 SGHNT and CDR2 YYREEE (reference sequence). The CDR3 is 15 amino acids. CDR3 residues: CASSYTPGQNTEAFF. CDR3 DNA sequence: TGTGCCAGCAGCTACACACCGGGACAGAACACTGAAGCTTTCTTT.

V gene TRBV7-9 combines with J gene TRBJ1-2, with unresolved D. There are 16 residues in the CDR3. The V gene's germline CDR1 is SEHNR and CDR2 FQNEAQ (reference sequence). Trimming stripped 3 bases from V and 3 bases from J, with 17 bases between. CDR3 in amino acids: CASSFVGNGGDYGYTF. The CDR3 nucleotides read TGTGCCAGCAGCTTCGTAGGTAACGGCGGGGACTATGGCTACACCTTC.

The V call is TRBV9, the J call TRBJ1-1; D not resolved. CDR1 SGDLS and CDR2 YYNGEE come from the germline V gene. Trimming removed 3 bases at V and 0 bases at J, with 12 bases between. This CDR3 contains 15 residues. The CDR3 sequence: CASSGGLVMNTEAFF. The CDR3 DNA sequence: TGTGCCAGCAGCGGAGGACTCGTGATGAACACTGAAGCTTTCTTT.

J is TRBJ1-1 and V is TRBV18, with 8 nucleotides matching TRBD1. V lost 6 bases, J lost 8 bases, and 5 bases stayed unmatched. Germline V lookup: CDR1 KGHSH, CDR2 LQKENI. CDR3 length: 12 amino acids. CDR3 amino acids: CASSPGQEEAFF. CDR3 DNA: TGTGCCAGCTCGCCGGGACAGGAGGAAGCTTTCTTT.

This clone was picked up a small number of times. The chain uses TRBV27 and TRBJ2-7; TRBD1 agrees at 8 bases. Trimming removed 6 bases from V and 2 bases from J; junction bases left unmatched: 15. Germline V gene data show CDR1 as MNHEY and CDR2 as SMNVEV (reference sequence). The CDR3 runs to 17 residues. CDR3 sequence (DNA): TGTGCCAGCAGCCTTACCCCCAGGACAGGGTCCCCCTACGAGCAGTACTTC. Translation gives CASSLTPRTGSPYEQYF.

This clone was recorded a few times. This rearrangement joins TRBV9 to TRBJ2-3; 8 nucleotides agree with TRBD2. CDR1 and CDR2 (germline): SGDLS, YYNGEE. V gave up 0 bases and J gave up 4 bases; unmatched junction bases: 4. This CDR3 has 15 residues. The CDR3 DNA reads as TGTGCCAGCAGCGTAGCGGGAGGGCCGTCAGATACGCAGTATTTT. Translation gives CASSVAGGPSDTQYF.

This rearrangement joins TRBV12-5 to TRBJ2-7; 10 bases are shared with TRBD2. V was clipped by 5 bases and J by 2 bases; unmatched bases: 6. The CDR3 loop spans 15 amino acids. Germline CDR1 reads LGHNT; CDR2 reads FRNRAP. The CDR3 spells CASGRGTSETYEQYF. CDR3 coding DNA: TGTGCTAGTGGTCGAGGGACTAGCGAAACCTACGAGCAGTACTTC.

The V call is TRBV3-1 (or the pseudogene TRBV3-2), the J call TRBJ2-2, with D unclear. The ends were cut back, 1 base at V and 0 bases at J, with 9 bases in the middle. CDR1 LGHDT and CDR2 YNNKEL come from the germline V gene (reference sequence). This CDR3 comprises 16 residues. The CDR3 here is CASSQGKLANTGELFF. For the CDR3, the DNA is TGTGCCAGCAGCCAAGGAAAGCTGGCGAACACCGGGGAGCTGTTTTTT.

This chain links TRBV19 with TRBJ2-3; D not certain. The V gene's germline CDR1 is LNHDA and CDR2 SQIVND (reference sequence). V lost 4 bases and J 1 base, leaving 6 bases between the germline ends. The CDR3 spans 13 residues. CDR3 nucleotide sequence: TGTGCCAGTAGTACGCCGGGCACAGATACGCAGTATTTT. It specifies CASSTPGTDTQYF.

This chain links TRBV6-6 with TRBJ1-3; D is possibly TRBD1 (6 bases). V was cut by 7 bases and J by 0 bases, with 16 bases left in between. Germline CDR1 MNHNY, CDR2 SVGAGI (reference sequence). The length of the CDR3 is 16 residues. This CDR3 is CASNLKGDSSGNTIYF. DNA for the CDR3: TGTGCCAGCAACTTAAAGGGGGATAGCTCTGGAAACACCATATATTTT.

The CDR3 sequence: CASSPGVGAYGYTF. CDR3 coding DNA: TGTGCCAGCAGCCCAGGAGTGGGGGCCTATGGCTACACCTTC. The genes are TRBV5-5 and TRBJ1-2, with D tentatively TRBD1 (6 bases). V dropped 4 bases and J dropped 4 bases, with 14 bases sitting between them. CDR3 size: 14 residues. Germline V lookup: CDR1 SGHKS, CDR2 YYEKEE (reference sequence).

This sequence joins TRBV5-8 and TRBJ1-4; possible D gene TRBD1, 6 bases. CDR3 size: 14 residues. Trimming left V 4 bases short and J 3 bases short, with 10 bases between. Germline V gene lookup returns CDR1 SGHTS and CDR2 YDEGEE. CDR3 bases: TGTGCCAGCAGCACAGGGTACGCTAATGAAAAACTGTTTTTT. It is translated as CASSTGYANEKLFF.

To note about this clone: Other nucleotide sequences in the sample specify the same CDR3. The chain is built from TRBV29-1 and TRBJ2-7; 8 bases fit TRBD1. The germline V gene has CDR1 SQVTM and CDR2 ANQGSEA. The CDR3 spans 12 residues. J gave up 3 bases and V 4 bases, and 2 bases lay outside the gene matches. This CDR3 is CSVGTGNYEQYF. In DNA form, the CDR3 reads TGCAGCGTTGGGACAGGGAACTACGAGCAGTACTTC.

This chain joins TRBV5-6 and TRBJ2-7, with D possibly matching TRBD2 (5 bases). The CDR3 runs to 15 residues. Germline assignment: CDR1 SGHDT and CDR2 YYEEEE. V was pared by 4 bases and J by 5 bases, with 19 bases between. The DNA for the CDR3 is TGTGCCAGCAGCCGGAGAGGCCGGGGTTCCCACGAGCAGTACTTC. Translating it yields CASSRRGRGSHEQYF.

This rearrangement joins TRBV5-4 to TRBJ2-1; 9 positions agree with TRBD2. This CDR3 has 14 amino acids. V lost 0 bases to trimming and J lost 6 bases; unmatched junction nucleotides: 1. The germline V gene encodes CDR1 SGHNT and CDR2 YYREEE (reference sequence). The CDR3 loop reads CASSLVSGSNEQFF. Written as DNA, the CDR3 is TGTGCCAGCAGCTTGGTTAGCGGGAGCAATGAGCAGTTCTTC.

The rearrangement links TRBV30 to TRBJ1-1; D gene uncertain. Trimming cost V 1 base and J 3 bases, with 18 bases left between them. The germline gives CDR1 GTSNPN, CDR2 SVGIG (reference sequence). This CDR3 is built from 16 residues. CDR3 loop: CAWSAPHAGSDTEAFF. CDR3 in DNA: TGTGCCTGGAGTGCCCCTCATGCCGGGTCGGACACTGAAGCTTTCTTT.